The 10 T cell receptor beta chains reported below all come from one sample, sequenced in a study of blood T cell repertoires in COVID-19. Sequenced by immunoSEQ multiplex PCR; TCRdb stores in-frame clones only, minus some. The sample includes 310,000 or so clones, 70% to 90% of them seen just once. Sequencing used PBMCs or T cells enriched from blood (not recorded which). All receptors come from a woman aged 40 to 50 who had recovered from COVID-19.

J is TRBJ2-6 and V is TRBV3-1 (or the pseudogene TRBV3-2), with TRBD1 matching over 9 bases. The germline V gene has CDR1 LGHDT and CDR2 YNNKEL (reference sequence). J lost 2 bases, V lost 3 bases, and 5 bases had no gene match. CDR3 size: 17 residues. The CDR3 here is CASSQDRGYAGANVLTF. The CDR3 coding sequence is TGTGCCAGCAGCCAGGACAGGGGTTATGCTGGGGCCAACGTCCTGACTTTC.

This clone has just one count. The chain recombines TRBV18 with TRBJ1-3; a weak D match, TRBD1 (6 bases). The germline V gene encodes CDR1 KGHSH and CDR2 LQKENI. Trimming cost V 2 bases and J 0 bases, with 14 bases left between them. The CDR3 runs 17 residues. The CDR3 nucleotides are TGTGCCAGCTCACCAAGACAGGTTCTGGACTCTGGAAACACCATATATTTT. This sequence encodes CASSPRQVLDSGNTIYF. The full variable domain, completed using reference TRBV18 and TRBJ1-3, is NAGVMQNPRHLVRRRGQEARLRCSPMKGHSHVYWYRQLPEEGLKFMVYLQKENIIDESGMPKERFSAEFPKEGPSILRIQQVVRGDSAAYFCASSPRQVLDSGNTIYFGEGSWLTVV.

This sequence joins TRBV7-9 and TRBJ1-3; D gene uncertain. V gave up 6 bases and J gave up 4 bases, with 7 bases separating them. Germline CDR1 and CDR2: SEHNR and FQNEAQ (reference sequence). The CDR3 sequence is 12 residues long. The CDR3 DNA reads TGTGCCAGCAGAACCACAGGAAACACCATATATTTT. Translated, it gives CASRTTGNTIYF.

V is TRBV19 and J is TRBJ2-1; 8 bases fit TRBD2. Germline CDR1 is LNHDA and CDR2 is SQIVND (reference sequence). Losses at the gene ends were 4 bases for V and 2 bases for J; bases not matched to a gene: 7. The CDR3 has 16 residues. The CDR3 loop reads CASSSSGSPPYNEQFF. CDR3 sequence (DNA): TGTGCCAGTAGTAGCAGCGGGAGCCCCCCCTACAATGAGCAGTTCTTC.

This rearrangement joins TRBV29-1 to TRBJ2-1; 9 nucleotides align to TRBD1. There are 15 residues in the CDR3. The germline gives CDR1 SQVTM, CDR2 ANQGSEA. V gave up 7 bases and J gave up 2 bases; unmatched junction bases: 9. CDR3 amino acids: CSGGGGQGPYNEQFF. Written as DNA, the CDR3 is TGCAGCGGTGGCGGGGGACAGGGCCCCTACAATGAGCAGTTCTTC.

V usage is TRBV11-2 and J usage is TRBJ2-5; 7 nucleotides agree with TRBD1. Germline V gene sequence: CDR1 SGHAT, CDR2 FQNNGV. J was trimmed by 1 base and V by 4 bases; bases with no gene match: 6. CDR3 length: 15 residues. The CDR3 region has the DNA TGTGCCAGCAGCTCTCAAGGGGGCGGCCAAGAGACCCAGTACTTC. This translates into CASSSQGGGQETQYF.

The chain recombines TRBV27 with TRBJ2-7, with TRBD1 identical over 9 bases. Per the germline V gene, CDR1 is MNHEY and CDR2 is SMNVEV (reference sequence). This CDR3 has 17 residues. With V trimmed by 4 bases and J by 3 bases, 13 bases remained unmatched. The CDR3 sequence: CASSSPAGTGKNYEQYF. CDR3 DNA: TGTGCCAGCAGTTCTCCGGCCGGGACAGGGAAAAACTACGAGCAGTACTTC.

The chain couples TRBV2 to TRBJ1-1, with TRBD1 matching over 8 bases. CDR1 SNHLY and CDR2 FYNNEI come from the germline V gene. V shed 3 bases, J shed 3 bases, and the junction held 6 bases outside the gene matches. This CDR3 has 15 residues. CDR3 DNA: TGTGCCAGCAGTGACACAGGGGGGTGGGACACTGAAGCTTTCTTT. It encodes CASSDTGGWDTEAFF. Variable domain in full (rest from reference TRBV2 and TRBJ1-1): EPEVTQTPSHQVTQMGQEVILRCVPISNHLYFYWYRQILGQKVEFLVSFYNNEISEKSEIFDDQFSVERPDGSNFTLKIRSTKLEDSAMYFCASSDTGGWDTEAFFGQGTRLTVV.

V gene TRBV5-1 combines with J gene TRBJ2-3; TRBD2 matches 11 bases. The V and J ends lost 4 bases and 2 bases, in that order; junction bases with no gene match: 6. This CDR3 has 16 residues. The germline V gene encodes CDR1 SGHRS and CDR2 YFSETQ. The CDR3 region has the DNA TGCGCCAGCAGCCACGGGACTAGCGGAGTCACAGATACGCAGTATTTT. As protein: CASSHGTSGVTDTQYF.

The genes are TRBV6-5 and TRBJ2-7, with a tentative D call TRBD2 (5 bases). There are 13 residues in the CDR3. V was clipped by 10 bases and J by 0 bases, with 13 bases between them. Germline values: CDR1 MNHEY, CDR2 SVGAGI. CDR3 residues: CATRGSSSYEQYF. DNA for the CDR3: TGTGCCACCCGGGGTTCCTCCTCCTACGAGCAGTACTTC.